In its sample, the clone carrying this T cell receptor (beta chain) was seen many times. Antigen unknown. The sample originates from a study of T-cell reconstitution after alpha-beta-depleted transplantation in children. Construction of the TCRbeta library involved unique molecular identifiers. TCRdb recomputed calls from the PCR reads with MiXCR, one row per CDR3 protein. Here the sample spans about 70,000 distinct CDR3 sequences, approximately 11% being singletons. Deletions cut 6 bases from V and 4 bases from J, with 4 bases between. The CDR3 runs 12 residues. Broader study findings: Diversity of TCRbeta at day 60 was high in some patients, arising from surviving recipient T cells and thymic progenitors. Expanded graft clones, several hundred of them, were reportedly the source of alpha-beta T cells about two months after transplant.

The source of this sequence is a boy between 5 and 17 years old with acute myeloid leukemia, due to receive a stem cell transplant. V usage is TRBV12-3 or TRBV12-4 and J usage is TRBJ1-6; D not certain. Material: PBMCs, obtained before TCRalphabeta/CD19-depleted stem cell transplant. CDR3 amino acids: CASRGYNSPLHF. The CDR3 bases are TGTGCCAGCAGGGGATATAATTCACCCCTCCACTTT.